The next 10 T cell receptor beta chains were all read from a single sample in a study of OX40 agonist ivuxolimab in advanced cancers. The assay was immunoSEQ multiplex PCR, and TCRdb's table has in-frame clones only and misses some. In the table there are 60,000 to 85,000 clones, 70% to 80% of which are singletons. The sequencing used CD4+ or CD8+ T cells sorted from blood, collected in a trial of the OX40 agonist ivuxolimab. The receptors were gathered from an adult with an advanced solid tumor such as melanoma, head and neck, liver or kidney cancer.

V gene TRBV7-9 combines with J gene TRBJ1-1; 10 bases agree with TRBD1. J gave up 11 bases and V 4 bases, and 10 bases lay outside the gene matches. Per the germline V gene, CDR1 is SEHNR and CDR2 is FQNEAQ (reference sequence). This CDR3 is built from 14 residues. The CDR3: CASSSGTGADPAFF. The CDR3 DNA follows: TGTGCCAGCAGCTCCGGGACAGGGGCTGACCCCGCTTTCTTT. Full variable domain (missing parts from reference TRBV7-9 and TRBJ1-1): DTGVSQNPRHKITKRGQNVTFRCDPISEHNRLYWYRQTLGQGPEFLTYFQNEAQLEKSRLLSDRFSAERPKGSFSTLEIQRTEQGDSAMYLCASSSGTGADPAFFGQGTRLTVV.

There are a few counts of this clone. V is TRBV2 and J is TRBJ1-3; D is perhaps TRBD1 (5 bases). The germline CDR1 and CDR2 sequences are SNHLY and FYNNEI. Trimming left V 4 bases short and J 0 bases short, with 10 bases between. This CDR3 comprises 15 residues. The CDR3 loop is CASSVTGDSGNTIYF. The CDR3 DNA follows: TGTGCCAGCAGTGTAACAGGAGACTCTGGAAACACCATATATTTT. Complete variable domain (other parts from reference TRBV2 and TRBJ1-3): EPEVTQTPSHQVTQMGQEVILRCVPISNHLYFYWYRQILGQKVEFLVSFYNNEISEKSEIFDDQFSVERPDGSNFTLKIRSTKLEDSAMYFCASSVTGDSGNTIYFGEGSWLTVV.

The rearrangement uses TRBV6-5 and TRBJ2-7; D gene unclear. Germline V lookup: CDR1 MNHEY, CDR2 SVGAGI. Deletions cut 4 bases from V and 2 bases from J, with 12 bases between. The CDR3 spans 14 residues. In DNA form, the CDR3 reads TGTGCCAGCAGTTTATATGACGGAACCTACGAGCAGTACTTC. Encoded protein: CASSLYDGTYEQYF.

The table lists this clone with many counts. The rearrangement links TRBV30 to TRBJ2-6, with 9 bases that match TRBD1. CDR3 length: 16 residues. Unmatched junction bases numbered 6, after V lost 2 bases and J lost 4 bases. From germline, CDR1 is GTSNPN and CDR2 SVGIG (reference sequence). The CDR3 DNA is TGTGCCTGGAGTATGACAGGGGGGTCAGGGGCCAACGTCCTGACTTTC. Translating gives CAWSMTGGSGANVLTF.

J is TRBJ1-1 and V is TRBV6-6; a possible D gene is TRBD1 (5 bases). The CDR3 is 14 residues long. Germline CDR1 MNHNY, CDR2 SVGAGI (reference sequence). Trimming left V 6 bases short and J 8 bases short, with 19 bases between. CDR3 sequence reads: CASRTNFDSHEAFF. CDR3 coding DNA: TGTGCCAGCAGAACGAACTTCGACAGTCACGAAGCTTTCTTT.

The gene calls are TRBV18 and TRBJ2-5; the D is unclear. CDR1 is KGHSH and CDR2 is LQKENI in the germline V gene. V gave up 1 base and J gave up 4 bases, with 7 bases separating them. The CDR3 is 13 amino acids. The CDR3 spells CASSPQAIETQYF. As DNA, the CDR3 is TGTGCCAGCTCACCACAGGCAATAGAGACCCAGTACTTC.

The V call is TRBV6-1, the J call TRBJ1-5, with no clear D. The germline V and J ends were trimmed by 3 bases and 0 bases, with 6 bases remaining between them. This CDR3 comprises 14 residues. In germline, CDR1 is MNHNS, CDR2 SASEGT. The CDR3 DNA sequence: TGTGCCAGCAGTGACAGACATAGCAATCAGCCCCAGCATTTT. It codes for CASSDRHSNQPQHF.

This rearrangement joins TRBV7-3 to TRBJ2-2; TRBD2 might be the D (5 bases). V lost 8 bases and J lost 4, with 11 bases in between. CDR1 and CDR2 (germline): SGHTA, FQGTGA. The CDR3 runs 13 residues. CDR3 residues: CASATGSTGELFF. The CDR3 DNA follows: TGTGCCAGCGCGACGGGGAGCACCGGGGAGCTGTTTTTT. The whole variable domain, remainder taken from reference TRBV7-3 and TRBJ2-2, is GAGVSQTPSNKVTEKGKYVELRCDPISGHTALYWYRQSLGQGPEFLIYFQGTGAADDSGLPNDRFFAVRPEGSVSTLKIQRTERGDSAVYLCASATGSTGELFFGEGSRLTVL.

The chain employs TRBV5-1 and TRBJ2-3; perhaps D is TRBD1 or TRBD2 (5 bases each). V lost 0 bases, J lost 4 bases, and 15 bases lay in between. The length of the CDR3 is 16 residues. Germline V lookup: CDR1 SGHRS, CDR2 YFSETQ. The CDR3 loop is CASSLDGGVGADTQYF. The CDR3 DNA reads as TGCGCCAGCAGCTTGGATGGGGGAGTCGGGGCAGATACGCAGTATTTT.

The chain joins TRBV6-6 to TRBJ1-1, with D possibly TRBD1 on 5 matching bases. The CDR3 sequence is 15 residues long. With 7 bases removed from V and 4 bases from J, the gap between germline ends came to 19 bases. Germline V gene sequence: CDR1 MNHNY, CDR2 SVGAGI (reference sequence). Here the CDR3 DNA reads TGTGCCAGCATCAAACCGGGGACGGGAGGCACTGAAGCTTTCTTT. Translation gives CASIKPGTGGTEAFF.